This is a list of T cell receptor beta chains from one sample in a study of PD-L1 blockade in urothelial cancer. Repertoires were generated with immunoSEQ multiplex PCR, while TCRdb's copy carries only in-frame clones and drops some. The table includes roughly 30,000 clones, 84% detected once. The sample in question was PBMCs, obtained around atezolizumab (anti-PD-L1) treatment. These receptors originate from a man in his sixties with urothelial cancer. CDR3s include the opening cysteine and the closing phenylalanine or tryptophan. The D gene is left open where the match is weak. Clone size is not always given. Where it is, it says once, few, many or a class for expanded clones.

>.|.|TRBJ1-1|TRBV5-4
TGTGCCACCTACAGGGACACTGAAGCTTTCTTT
CATYRDTEAFF
>TRBD1|.|TRBJ2-2|TRBV27
TGTGCCAGCAGTTTAGGACGGGGACAGGGGGCCGGGGAGCTGTTTTTT
CASSLGRGQGAGELFF
>TRBD2|.|TRBJ2-1|TRBV30
TGTGCCTGCCCCCGGACTAGCGGGGGTAGCTCCTACAATGAGCAGTTCTTC
CACPRTSGGSSYNEQFF
>.|.|TRBJ2-2|TRBV5-6
TGTGCCAGCAGCTTGGGGCTTTTTTACACCGGGGAGCTGTTTTTT
CASSLGLFYTGELFF
>TRBD1|.|TRBJ2-3|TRBV7-8
TGTGCCAGCAGCTTCACGCAGGACAGGGAAGACACAGATACGCAGTATTTT
CASSFTQDREDTDTQYF
>TRBD2|.|TRBJ2-7|TRBV10-3
TGTGCCATCAGTGTAGGACTAGCGGGAGGCTACGAGCAGTACTTC
CAISVGLAGGYEQYF
>.|.|TRBJ1-5|TRBV19
TGTGCCAGTAGTATGCAGGGCTGGGAACAGCCCCAGCATTTT
CASSMQGWEQPQHF
>.|.|TRBJ2-4|TRBV4-3
TGCGCCAGCAGCCAAGACAGAAAAAACATTCAGTACTTC
CASSQDRKNIQYF
>TRBD1|.|TRBJ2-7|TRBV5-6
TGTGCCAGCAGCTTCCGGGACAGGGGGCGCGACGAGCAGTACTTC
CASSFRDRGRDEQYF
>.|.|TRBJ2-5|TRBV2
TGTGCCAGCAGGGTATGGGAGGCTGGGGAGCAGTACTTC
CASRVWEAGEQYF
>TRBD1|.|TRBJ2-7|TRBV6-5
TGTGCCAGCAGACGGTCCCGAGGACAGGGGCCCGAGCAGTACTTC
CASRRSRGQGPEQYF
>.|.|TRBJ1-1|TRBV27
TGTGCCAGCAGTTTATCCGGGGGGCGTTTGGACACTGAAGCTTTCTTT
CASSLSGGRLDTEAFF
>TRBD2|once|TRBJ2-1|TRBV11-2
TGTGCCAGCAGCTTAGAACGACTAGCTGGAGATGAGCAGTTCTTC
CASSLERLAGDEQFF
>.|once|TRBJ1-2|TRBV19
TGTGCCAGTACCATACAGGAAAAATATGGCTACACCTTC
CASTIQEKYGYTF
>.|.|TRBJ2-1|TRBV27
TGTGCCAGCAGTTTATACCAGGGATCCTACAATGAGCAGTTCTTC
CASSLYQGSYNEQFF
>.|.|TRBJ2-2|TRBV7-3
TGTGCCAGCAGTTTGAGCGGCACCGGGGAGCTGTTTTTT
CASSLSGTGELFF
>.|.|TRBJ1-5|TRBV30
TGTGCCTGGGGACGGGGCAGGGGAGAGCAGCCCCAGCATTTT
CAWGRGRGEQPQHF
>.|.|TRBJ2-5|TRBV11-2
TGTGCCAGCAGCCCGAGATCCGAGACCCAGTACTTC
CASSPRSETQYF
>.|.|TRBJ2-5|TRBV10-3
TGTGCCATCAGTGATCCGATCAGGGAGACCCAGTACTTC
CAISDPIRETQYF
>.|.|TRBJ1-6|TRBV7-9
TGTGCCAGCAGCTCACAACAGGGTTTGGGGAATTCACCCCTCCACTTT
CASSSQQGLGNSPLHF